This TCR beta chain was identified during a study of blood T cell repertoires in COVID-19. The table came from immunoSEQ multiplex PCR; TCRdb's copy has only in-frame clones and leaves some out. The repertoire consists of roughly 200,000 clones, with around 79% occurring once and the leading ten covering over 5%. This clone appeared many times. Germline V gene sequence: CDR1 SGHNT, CDR2 YYREEE (reference sequence). This CDR3 has 16 amino acids. Between the trimmed V and J ends, which lost 3 bases and 8 bases, there was a span of 21 bases. The sequenced material came from peripheral blood. The rearrangement links TRBV5-4 to TRBJ2-1; maybe TRBD1 (6 bases). The TCR originated in a middle-aged woman with COVID-19, enrolled during active disease. The CDR3: CASSSEGVSEWYEQFF. The CDR3 region has the DNA TGTGCCAGCAGCTCCGAGGGGGTATCGGAGTGGTATGAGCAGTTCTTC.